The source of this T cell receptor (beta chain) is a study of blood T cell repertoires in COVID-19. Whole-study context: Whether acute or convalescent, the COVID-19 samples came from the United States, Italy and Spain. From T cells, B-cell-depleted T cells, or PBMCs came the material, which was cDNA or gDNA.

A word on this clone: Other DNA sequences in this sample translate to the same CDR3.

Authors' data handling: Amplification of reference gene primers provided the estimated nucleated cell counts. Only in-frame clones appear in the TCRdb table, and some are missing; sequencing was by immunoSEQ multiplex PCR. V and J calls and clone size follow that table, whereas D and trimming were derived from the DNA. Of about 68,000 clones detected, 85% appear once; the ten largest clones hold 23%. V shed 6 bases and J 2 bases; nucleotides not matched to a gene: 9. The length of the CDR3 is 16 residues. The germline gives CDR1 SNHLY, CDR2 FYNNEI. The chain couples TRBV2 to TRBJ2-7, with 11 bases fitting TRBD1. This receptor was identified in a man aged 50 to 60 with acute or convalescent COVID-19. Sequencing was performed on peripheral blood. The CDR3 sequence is CASSWTGTGGTYEQYF. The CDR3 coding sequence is TGTGCCAGCAGCTGGACCGGGACAGGGGGAACCTACGAGCAGTACTTC.